These T cell receptor beta chains were read from a single sample in a study of cytomegalovirus exposure and HLA in healthy donors. Clones were sequenced by immunoSEQ multiplex PCR, and TCRdb holds only the in-frame ones, with some missing. The data contain more than 140,000 clones, over 75% of them singletons. Sample: PBMCs. All receptors come from a young man in good health and CMV-seropositive. Each CDR3 is given without its conserved first and last residue. Fields, in order: CDR3 length, V gene, clone size, CDR3 protein. The size of a clone is reported for some rows only, either as once, few or many, or as a class for expanded clones.

14	TRBV28	NA	ASSLSRRYSNQPQH
12	TRBV9	NA	ASSVVGVADTQY
12	TRBV4-3	NA	ASSQQDRAHEQY
13	TRBV7-8	NA	ASSQTGTAHYGYT
12	TRBV6-1	NA	ASSELADYNEQF
12	TRBV5-1	few	ASSLRGLNTEAF
11	TRBV7-6	NA	ASSFNIGNEQF
12	TRBV5-1	once	ASVGGGVGNEQF
11	TRBV28	once	ASSPPGYTGYT
11	TRBV28	NA	ASSQQLYHEQY
13	TRBV4-1	NA	ASSQVGGVHNEQF
15	TRBV19	NA	ASSATGVRSYNSPLH
11	TRBV5-6	NA	ASSRDIQETQY
14	TRBV5-4	NA	ASSLGGVSGNQPQH
14	TRBV27	once	ASSQQNGRSNSPLH
13	TRBV6-1	NA	ASSEAGGGTGELF
13	TRBV12-5	NA	APQTGGAGANVLT
15	TRBV7-2	NA	ASSSQPQGVGNQPQH
13	TRBV27	NA	ASSTTPGTLKPYT
14	TRBV28	NA	ASIPYGTANTGELF
13	TRBV7-2	once	ASSLVGGVWETQY
12	TRBV6-6	NA	ASRVAGGTDTQY
14	TRBV5-1	NA	ASSLGQGGITYEQY
13	TRBV30	NA	AWNLWGGVNYGYT
13	TRBV16	NA	ASSRRGNLNTEAF
13	TRBV30	NA	AWSVRRTGGYEQY
13	TRBV5-1	NA	ASSLTSGRAGELF
14	TRBV13	NA	ASSYGGQQKTDTQY
12	TRBV7-2	NA	ASSLVSGGNEQY
13	TRBV27	once	ASSSRLAGVYEQY
14	TRBV5-4	few	ASSLAGTGMGNTIY
13	TRBV2	NA	ASTIRGGRSGELF
11	TRBV2	NA	ASSGLGAGELF
14	TRBV7-2	NA	ASSVFGTSVTYEQY
13	TRBV5-5	NA	ASSTSGRTGDTQY
12	TRBV6-5	NA	ASTRDRGTDTQY
14	TRBV9	NA	ASSAQLNWYQETQY
10	TRBV5-6	once	ASSFGGYEQY
12	TRBV5-4	few	ASSSQLSGNTIY
20	TRBV29-1	NA	SVEVLFTGLAGGPVAKNIQY
12	TRBV5-1	NA	ASSISGTGSGYT
10	TRBV5-1	once	ASSRYDTEAF
16	TRBV4-1	NA	ASSQGNHIGGEYNEQF
10	TRBV27	NA	ASSRGTDTQY
15	TRBV5-1	NA	ASSTRTSGILTDTQY